These T cell receptor beta chains were read from a single sample in a study of OX40 agonist ivuxolimab in advanced cancers. Here immunoSEQ multiplex PCR was the method, and the copy in TCRdb shows in-frame clones only, minus some. The table records some 95,000 clones, 87% of them present only once. The material sequenced was CD4+ or CD8+ T cells sorted from blood, taken in a trial of the OX40 agonist ivuxolimab. Source of these receptors: an adult with an advanced solid tumor such as melanoma, head and neck, liver or kidney cancer. Each CDR3 is given with its conserved first and last residue. Each record gives: CDR3 length, J gene, V gene, D gene, clone size, CDR3 DNA, CDR3 protein. A D gene is named only where the DNA matches it firmly. Only part of the rows carry a size: once, few, many, or a class if the clone is expanded.

cdr3_length: 13
j_call: TRBJ1-1
v_call: TRBV19
d_call: .
clone_size: few
cdr3_nt: TGTGCCAGTAAGAAGGGGACGGGGACTGAAGCTTTCTTT
cdr3_aa: CASKKGTGTEAFF

cdr3_length: 13
j_call: TRBJ1-6
v_call: TRBV6-6
d_call: .
clone_size: .
cdr3_nt: TGTGCCAGCACCGGCCCGGGGAATTCACCCCTCCACTTT
cdr3_aa: CASTGPGNSPLHF

cdr3_length: 16
j_call: TRBJ2-2
v_call: TRBV14
d_call: .
clone_size: few
cdr3_nt: TGTGCCAGCAGCCAAGACCTGGCACGAACCACCGGGGAGCTGTTTTTT
cdr3_aa: CASSQDLARTTGELFF

cdr3_length: 14
j_call: TRBJ1-1
v_call: TRBV7-9
d_call: TRBD1
clone_size: few
cdr3_nt: TGTGCCAGCAGCTTACCAGGGGGGGACACTGAAGCTTTCTTT
cdr3_aa: CASSLPGGDTEAFF

cdr3_length: 16
j_call: TRBJ2-7
v_call: TRBV5-3
d_call: .
clone_size: few
cdr3_nt: TGTGCCAGAAGTAAAGACCCGGGACGGACCTCCTACGAGCAGTACTTC
cdr3_aa: CARSKDPGRTSYEQYF

cdr3_length: 11
j_call: TRBJ2-5
v_call: TRBV20-1
d_call: .
clone_size: .
cdr3_nt: TGCAGTGCGAATAGTATGCAGACCCAGTACTTC
cdr3_aa: CSANSMQTQYF

cdr3_length: 14
j_call: TRBJ2-1
v_call: TRBV6-1
d_call: .
clone_size: few
cdr3_nt: TGTGCCAGCAGTGCAGGATGGGAGAGCAATGAGCAGTTCTTC
cdr3_aa: CASSAGWESNEQFF

cdr3_length: 13
j_call: TRBJ2-7
v_call: TRBV6-5
d_call: .
clone_size: .
cdr3_nt: TGTGCCAGCAGGTTTAACGACTGGGACGAGCAGTACTTC
cdr3_aa: CASRFNDWDEQYF

cdr3_length: 14
j_call: TRBJ2-3
v_call: TRBV7-8
d_call: TRBD2
clone_size: .
cdr3_nt: TGTGCCACCATCACTAGCGGGGGTGCAGATACGCAGTATTTT
cdr3_aa: CATITSGGADTQYF

cdr3_length: 19
j_call: TRBJ2-3
v_call: TRBV13
d_call: .
clone_size: few
cdr3_nt: TGTGCCAGCAGCTTGGCGTCTCGGGGCTCTGTCTACAGCACAGATACGCAGTATTTT
cdr3_aa: CASSLASRGSVYSTDTQYF

cdr3_length: 14
j_call: TRBJ2-7
v_call: TRBV7-9
d_call: .
clone_size: .
cdr3_nt: TGTGCCAGCAGCCCCGGGACTGGCTCCTACGAGCAGTACTTC
cdr3_aa: CASSPGTGSYEQYF

cdr3_length: 14
j_call: TRBJ2-7
v_call: TRBV9
d_call: .
clone_size: .
cdr3_nt: TGTGCCAGCAGCGTTCTACAGACCCCTGGCGAGCAGTACTTC
cdr3_aa: CASSVLQTPGEQYF

cdr3_length: 14
j_call: TRBJ1-5
v_call: TRBV2
d_call: .
clone_size: .
cdr3_nt: TGTGCCAGCAGTAAGGACACAACGAATCAGCCCCAGCATTTT
cdr3_aa: CASSKDTTNQPQHF

cdr3_length: 14
j_call: TRBJ1-2
v_call: TRBV5-6
d_call: TRBD1
clone_size: .
cdr3_nt: TGTGCCAGCAGCCCCGACAGGGTTTTGGATGGCTACACCTTC
cdr3_aa: CASSPDRVLDGYTF

cdr3_length: 15
j_call: TRBJ2-1
v_call: TRBV25-1
d_call: .
clone_size: few
cdr3_nt: TGTGCCAGCAGTGAAGGAGGGATAGCCTACAATGAGCAGTTCTTC
cdr3_aa: CASSEGGIAYNEQFF

cdr3_length: 13
j_call: TRBJ2-1
v_call: TRBV14
d_call: TRBD1
clone_size: .
cdr3_nt: TGTGCCAGCAGCCGGGAGAGGGGGCGATCCCAGTTCTTC
cdr3_aa: CASSRERGRSQFF

cdr3_length: 15
j_call: TRBJ2-5
v_call: TRBV2
d_call: TRBD2
clone_size: .
cdr3_nt: TGTGCCAGCAGTTTACTAGCGGGGGTTGGTGAGACCCAGTACTTC
cdr3_aa: CASSLLAGVGETQYF

cdr3_length: 15
j_call: TRBJ1-5
v_call: TRBV5-5
d_call: .
clone_size: .
cdr3_nt: TGTGCCAGCAGCCGGGGAACAGGGTCGCGACAGCCCCAGCATTTT
cdr3_aa: CASSRGTGSRQPQHF

cdr3_length: 15
j_call: TRBJ2-7
v_call: TRBV5-4
d_call: TRBD1
clone_size: .
cdr3_nt: TGTGCCAGCAGCTTGGGGACAGGCGGCTCGGGGGAGCAGTACTTC
cdr3_aa: CASSLGTGGSGEQYF

cdr3_length: 15
j_call: TRBJ2-7
v_call: TRBV5-1
d_call: .
clone_size: .
cdr3_nt: TGCGCCAGCAGCATGACAGGAATCGGCGTCTACGAGCAGTACTTC
cdr3_aa: CASSMTGIGVYEQYF

cdr3_length: 14
j_call: TRBJ1-4
v_call: TRBV5-1
d_call: .
clone_size: .
cdr3_nt: TGCGCCAGCAGCTTTGGAGAGACTAATGAAAAACTGTTTTTT
cdr3_aa: CASSFGETNEKLFF

cdr3_length: 14
j_call: TRBJ2-1
v_call: TRBV10-3
d_call: .
clone_size: .
cdr3_nt: TGTGCCATCAGTGCGGTGGGGGGGCGTAATGAGCAGTTCTTC
cdr3_aa: CAISAVGGRNEQFF

cdr3_length: 14
j_call: TRBJ2-5
v_call: TRBV18
d_call: .
clone_size: .
cdr3_nt: TGTGCCAGCTCACCAAGTAACAGACAAGAGACCCAGTACTTC
cdr3_aa: CASSPSNRQETQYF

cdr3_length: 14
j_call: TRBJ1-5
v_call: TRBV6-5
d_call: .
clone_size: .
cdr3_nt: TGTGCCAGCAGTTATGGAGGGGGAGGTCAGCCCCAGCATTTT
cdr3_aa: CASSYGGGGQPQHF

cdr3_length: 15
j_call: TRBJ1-2
v_call: TRBV7-9
d_call: .
clone_size: few
cdr3_nt: TGTGCCAGCAGCTCGACCTCCTCGACTAACTATGGCTACACCTTC
cdr3_aa: CASSSTSSTNYGYTF

cdr3_length: 15
j_call: TRBJ1-2
v_call: TRBV13
d_call: .
clone_size: .
cdr3_nt: TGTGCCAGCAGCTCCCGGGGAGGGGGTAACTATGGCTACACCTTC
cdr3_aa: CASSSRGGGNYGYTF

cdr3_length: 13
j_call: TRBJ1-3
v_call: TRBV10-3
d_call: .
clone_size: once
cdr3_nt: TGTGCCATCGGGATTTCTTCTGGAAACACCATATATTTT
cdr3_aa: CAIGISSGNTIYF

cdr3_length: 15
j_call: TRBJ2-2
v_call: TRBV7-8
d_call: .
clone_size: .
cdr3_nt: TGTGCCAGCAGCCCCCCCGGGGTAAACACCGGGGAGCTGTTTTTT
cdr3_aa: CASSPPGVNTGELFF

cdr3_length: 15
j_call: TRBJ2-1
v_call: TRBV5-1
d_call: TRBD1
clone_size: .
cdr3_nt: TGCGCCAGCAGCTCCGGGACAGCCTCCTACAATGAGCAGTTCTTC
cdr3_aa: CASSSGTASYNEQFF

cdr3_length: 15
j_call: TRBJ2-7
v_call: TRBV7-2
d_call: .
clone_size: .
cdr3_nt: TGTGCCAGCAGCTTAAATTCCGGGACAATCCACGAGCAGTACTTC
cdr3_aa: CASSLNSGTIHEQYF

cdr3_length: 14
j_call: TRBJ2-7
v_call: TRBV5-4
d_call: .
clone_size: .
cdr3_nt: TGTGCCAGCTCGACGGCGCCCTCTCCTTACGAGCAGTACTTC
cdr3_aa: CASSTAPSPYEQYF

cdr3_length: 14
j_call: TRBJ2-7
v_call: TRBV5-1
d_call: TRBD1
clone_size: .
cdr3_nt: TGCGCCAGCAGCTTCGGACAGGGGGCAGGTGAGCAGTACTTC
cdr3_aa: CASSFGQGAGEQYF

cdr3_length: 13
j_call: TRBJ1-2
v_call: TRBV6-5
d_call: .
clone_size: .
cdr3_nt: TGTGCCAGCAGTTACAAAGGGCTGGGGGGCTACACCTTC
cdr3_aa: CASSYKGLGGYTF

cdr3_length: 15
j_call: TRBJ1-5
v_call: TRBV7-2
d_call: .
clone_size: .
cdr3_nt: TGTGCCAGCAGCCCTCAAAGAGGGAGCGCCGAGCCCCAGCATTTT
cdr3_aa: CASSPQRGSAEPQHF

cdr3_length: 14
j_call: TRBJ1-2
v_call: TRBV5-1
d_call: .
clone_size: .
cdr3_nt: TGCGCCAGCAGCTTTTTGACAGCTAACTATGGCTACACCTTC
cdr3_aa: CASSFLTANYGYTF

cdr3_length: 13
j_call: TRBJ2-5
v_call: TRBV5-1
d_call: .
clone_size: once
cdr3_nt: TGCGCCAGCAGCTTGTTTAGTGAAGAAACCCAGTACTTC
cdr3_aa: CASSLFSEETQYF

cdr3_length: 15
j_call: TRBJ1-2
v_call: TRBV4-1
d_call: .
clone_size: .
cdr3_nt: TGCGCCAGCAGCCAAGATGCCGGTTGGGGCTATGGCTACACCTTC
cdr3_aa: CASSQDAGWGYGYTF

cdr3_length: 17
j_call: TRBJ1-2
v_call: TRBV5-1
d_call: TRBD1
clone_size: .
cdr3_nt: TGCGCCAGCAGCTTGGAAGGGGGCGCCCTGACCGGCTATGGCTACACCTTC
cdr3_aa: CASSLEGGALTGYGYTF

cdr3_length: 14
j_call: TRBJ1-2
v_call: TRBV7-2
d_call: TRBD1
clone_size: .
cdr3_nt: TGTGCCAGCAGCTTCGACAGGGGAAACTATGGCTACACCTTC
cdr3_aa: CASSFDRGNYGYTF

cdr3_length: 14
j_call: TRBJ1-1
v_call: TRBV5-4
d_call: .
clone_size: .
cdr3_nt: TGTGCCAGCAGCTTGGGACATCAGAACACTGAAGCTTTCTTT
cdr3_aa: CASSLGHQNTEAFF

cdr3_length: 15
j_call: TRBJ1-2
v_call: TRBV5-1
d_call: .
clone_size: .
cdr3_nt: TGCGCCAGCAGCTTGGAGGTCGGGACACAGGATGGCTACACCTTC
cdr3_aa: CASSLEVGTQDGYTF